The following is a TCR beta chain sequence with its context. At the DNA level, this CDR3 is encoded by other sequences in the same sample as well. This entry is derived from a study of shared clonotypes between healthy human individuals. The germline V gene encodes CDR1 SGHRS and CDR2 YFSETQ. This CDR3 is 13 amino acids long. V lost 2 bases and J lost 1, with 5 bases in between. Clones were read by immunoSEQ multiplex PCR, and TCRdb kept only the in-frame ones, dropping some. The table shows over 1.5 million clones, with around 98% occurring only once. Specimen: naive CD4+ T cells sorted from blood. This sample's subset: CD45RA+ positively selected. The rearrangement links TRBV5-1 to TRBJ2-3; tentative D call: TRBD1 (5 bases). This TCR was recovered from a young man in good health. The CDR3 loop is CASSFRGTDTQYF. CDR3 sequence (DNA): TGCGCCAGCAGCTTCAGGGGCACAGATACGCAGTATTTT.